This is a list of T cell receptor beta chains from one sample in a study of regulatory T cells in long-lasting Graves disease. TCRdb fed the multiplex PCR reads into MiXCR, producing one record per CDR3 protein. The profile shows approximately 540,000 distinct CDR3 sequences, about 12% of them singletons. This sample also appeared in a second study, on T cells in Graves' hyperthyroidism and ophthalmopathy.

Sample: peripheral blood mononuclear cells (PBMCs), taken at new diagnosis, from a patient treated with antithyroid drugs. Receptor source: a woman younger than 45 with Graves disease. Both conserved end residues are part of each CDR3. Fields, in order: V gene, J gene, CDR3 protein.

TRBV19	TRBJ1-5	CASSTIWGGQGRQPQHF
TRBV2	TRBJ2-3	CASSDTSGITDTQYF
TRBV2	TRBJ1-6	CASRATGWENSPLHF
TRBV13	TRBJ2-1	CASSSVRDRGSGEQFF
TRBV5-1	TRBJ1-5	CASSPGYSSSNQPQHF
TRBV28	TRBJ1-1	CASSLRSFEAFF
TRBV30	TRBJ2-1	CAWSGWGRGGYNEQFF
TRBV29-1	TRBJ2-3	CSVAGLSNTDTQYF
TRBV7-9	TRBJ1-4	CASSSAQGAANEKLFF
TRBV5-4	TRBJ1-2	CASSLAQTGDYGYTF
TRBV7-9	TRBJ2-3	CASRDLDTQYF
TRBV10-3	TRBJ1-1	CAISEGEDTEAFF
TRBV11-2	TRBJ2-1	CASSFPGSFSYNEQFF
TRBV7-9	TRBJ2-3	CASSQIGLRRADTQYF
TRBV5-1	TRBJ1-4	CASSHLPGQGREKLFF
TRBV5-1	TRBJ1-1	CASSPEGYTEAFF
TRBV3-1	TRBJ2-3	CASSPWTGKDTQYF
TRBV12-3/TRBV12-4	TRBJ2-1	CASTLRGGPYNEQFF
TRBV11-2	TRBJ2-7	CASSLLQISPYEQYF
TRBV12-3/TRBV12-4	TRBJ2-1	CASSSMGLAGPFSYNEQFF
TRBV20-1	TRBJ2-7	CSAPSGMLSSEQYF
TRBV7-3	.	CASSPLGGLETQYF
TRBV5-4	TRBJ2-7	CASSGPGLATVGQYF
TRBV30	TRBJ2-1	CAWMGLDLNREQFF